A single sample is the source of the 32 T cell receptor beta chains below, sequenced in a study of T cells in Graves' hyperthyroidism and ophthalmopathy. TCR beta CDR3 region amplification was performed from RNA transcripts. TCR CDR3 regions were first amplified by RT-PCR with HTBI primers. TCRdb reprocessed the multiplex PCR reads with MiXCR, giving one entry per CDR3 protein. The sample shows fewer than 800,000 distinct CDR3 sequences, about 15% of them seen only once. Sequencing was carried out using blood. The receptor set was obtained from a man aged 18 to 29 with Graves' hyperthyroidism.

On this clonotype: A much bigger clone sits one base away, suggesting this may be a read error. The chain employs TRBV28 and TRBJ2-7; no firm D call. This CDR3 has 15 amino acids. Trimming removed 2 bases from V and 5 bases from J, with 16 bases in between. Germline CDR1 reads MDHEN; CDR2 reads SYDVKM. The CDR3 loop reads CASSLGLWIWNEQYF. The CDR3 bases are TGTGCCAGCAGTTTAGGATTGTGGATTTGGAACGAGCAGTACTTC. The full variable domain, its missing parts supplied by reference TRBV28 and TRBJ2-7, is DVKVTQSSRYLVKRTGEKVFLECVQDMDHENMFWYRQDPGLGLRLIYFSYDVKMKEKGDIPEGYSVSREKKERFSLILESASTNQTSMYLCASSLGLWIWNEQYFGPGTRLTVT.

This clonotype was counted ten times or more. J is TRBJ1-4 and V is TRBV18; D unclear. Trimming left V 2 bases short and J 7 bases short, with 11 bases between. The length of the CDR3 is 14 residues. In germline, CDR1 is KGHSH, CDR2 LQKENI. The CDR3 region is CASSPAFGSEKLFF. The CDR3 DNA reads TGTGCCAGCTCACCAGCTTTCGGGTCTGAAAAACTGTTTTTT.

This clonotype appeared a few times. V usage is TRBV5-1 and J usage is TRBJ2-1; TRBD1 matches at 10 bases. V was clipped by 2 bases and J by 2 bases; unmatched bases: 4. The CDR3 length is 16 residues. CDR1 is SGHRS and CDR2 is YFSETQ in the germline V gene. CDR3 DNA sequence: TGCGCCAGCAGCTTCTTCGGACAGGGGGCCTACAATGAGCAGTTCTTC. This encodes CASSFFGQGAYNEQFF.

This clonotype was observed many times. V usage is TRBV18 and J usage is TRBJ1-1; 7 positions agree with TRBD1. Germline V gives CDR1 KGHSH, CDR2 LQKENI. With V trimmed by 8 bases and J by 0 bases, 3 bases remained unmatched. This CDR3 region has 13 residues. CDR3 DNA: TGTGCCAGCGTGGGACAGTTGAACACTGAAGCTTTCTTT. Translation gives CASVGQLNTEAFF. The entire variable domain, with the rest obtained from reference TRBV18 and TRBJ1-1, is as follows: NAGVMQNPRHLVRRRGQEARLRCSPMKGHSHVYWYRQLPEEGLKFMVYLQKENIIDESGMPKERFSAEFPKEGPSILRIQQVVRGDSAAYFCASVGQLNTEAFFGQGTRLTVV.

In this sample, this clonotype turned up many times. V usage is TRBV28 and J usage is TRBJ1-1; D is ambiguous. The germline CDR1 and CDR2 sequences are MDHEN and SYDVKM. There are 12 residues in the CDR3. The ends were cut back, 4 bases at V and 4 bases at J, with 7 bases in the middle. CDR3 sequence: CASSSLRTEAFF. In DNA form, the CDR3 reads TGTGCCAGCAGTTCCCTCCGCACTGAAGCTTTCTTT.

This clonotype was detected many times. V and J are TRBV28 and TRBJ2-5, with TRBD2 identical over 9 bases. Looked up from germline, CDR1 is MDHEN and CDR2 is SYDVKM. The CDR3 spans 14 residues. J was trimmed by 4 bases and V by 3 bases; bases with no gene match: 3. This CDR3 reads CASSLRGGAETQYF. The DNA for the CDR3 is TGTGCCAGCAGTTTGCGGGGGGGGGCAGAGACCCAGTACTTC.

This clonotype occurred a few times. V and J are TRBV5-5 and TRBJ1-5; 8 bases fit TRBD1. This CDR3 is 15 amino acids long. Germline lookup yields CDR1 SGHKS and CDR2 YYEKEE (reference sequence). V was pared by 4 bases and J by 7 bases, with 10 bases of the junction left unmatched. The CDR3 sequence: CASSPGQGVSQPQHF. The CDR3, as DNA: TGTGCCAGCAGCCCCGGACAGGGAGTGAGCCAGCCCCAGCATTTT.

This clonotype was seen ten or more times. CDR3 sequence: CASSEFGTSASKETQYF. CDR3 sequence (DNA): TGTGCCAGCAGTGAATTTGGGACTAGCGCCTCCAAGGAGACCCAGTACTTC. The chain is built from TRBV25-1 and TRBJ2-5, with TRBD2 matching over 10 bases. The V gene's germline CDR1 is MGHDK and CDR2 SYGVNS. The CDR3 covers 17 residues. The junction had 10 bases not matched to a gene; V was cut back by 1 base and J by 5 bases.

V and J are TRBV25-1 and TRBJ2-6; 7 positions match TRBD1. CDR3 length: 14 amino acids. CDR1 and CDR2 (germline): MGHDK, SYGVNS. With V trimmed by 11 bases and J by 1 base, 5 bases remained unmatched. CDR3 in amino acids: CASTGLSGANVLTF. The DNA of the CDR3 is TGTGCCTCGACAGGGCTGTCTGGGGCCAACGTCCTGACTTTC.

This clonotype was seen a handful of times. The chain links TRBV29-1 to TRBJ2-5, with D uncertain. Per the germline V gene, CDR1 is SQVTM and CDR2 is ANQGSEA. Between the trimmed V and J ends, which lost 5 bases and 4 bases, there was a span of 5 bases. This CDR3 region has 10 residues. The DNA for the CDR3 is TGCAGCGTTCAAAGAGAGACCCAGTACTTC. Translation gives CSVQRETQYF. The whole variable domain, remainder taken from reference TRBV29-1 and TRBJ2-5, is SAVISQKPSRDICQRGTSLTIQCQVDSQVTMMFWYRQQPGQSLTLIATANQGSEATYESGFVIDKFPISRPNLTFSTLTVSNMSPEDSSIYLCSVQRETQYFGPGTRLLVL.

Notes on this clonotype: Possible read error: a much larger clone is one base away. The gene calls are TRBV6-1 and TRBJ2-7; 8 positions match TRBD2. Trimming at V came to 1 base and at J to 2 bases, leaving 7 bases not matched to a gene. Germline CDR1 and CDR2: MNHNS and SASEGT. The CDR3 is 16 amino acids. This CDR3 is CASSEDQREYTYEQYF. The CDR3 nucleotides read TGTGCCAGCAGTGAAGACCAGCGGGAGTACACCTACGAGCAGTACTTC.

Ten or more counts support this clonotype. The chain is built from TRBV28 and TRBJ2-1; D is perhaps TRBD2 (6 bases). In germline, CDR1 is MDHEN, CDR2 SYDVKM. There are 14 residues in the CDR3. V dropped 6 bases and J dropped 9 bases, with 18 bases sitting between them. Here the CDR3 DNA reads TGTGCCAGCAGGGCTAGATGGAGGGACCGTGAGCAGTTCTTC. Protein sequence: CASRARWRDREQFF.

This clonotype was picked up a small number of times. The J gene is TRBJ2-2, the V gene TRBV9; weak D call: TRBD2 (5 bases). The germline V and J ends were trimmed by 3 bases and 1 base, with 10 bases remaining between them. Germline CDR1 SGDLS, CDR2 YYNGEE. This CDR3 has 15 residues. CDR3 sequence: CASSDPGKNTGELFF. The DNA of the CDR3 is TGTGCCAGCAGCGACCCCGGGAAGAACACCGGGGAGCTGTTTTTT.

This clonotype was counted only a few times. CDR3 nucleotides: TGTGCCAGCAGTGATAGACAGGGGGCGCGGGATGGCTACACCTTC. Translation: CASSDRQGARDGYTF. V gene TRBV6-1 combines with J gene TRBJ1-2, with 10 bases matching TRBD1. The CDR3 has 15 residues. Per the germline V gene, CDR1 is MNHNS and CDR2 is SASEGT. V gave up 3 bases and J gave up 6 bases; unmatched junction bases: 7.

The chain has TRBV2 and TRBJ1-4; the D gene is possibly TRBD1 (6 bases). V lost 8 bases and J 6 bases, leaving 13 bases between the germline ends. The length of the CDR3 is 13 residues. CDR1 is SNHLY and CDR2 is FYNNEI in the germline V gene. In DNA, the CDR3 is TGTGCCAGCGGGACACGGGGCGATGAAAAACTGTTTTTT. Translated: CASGTRGDEKLFF.

The table lists this clonotype with a few counts. V usage is TRBV7-9 and J usage is TRBJ1-1; unclear D gene. Germline loops: CDR1 SEHNR, CDR2 FQNEAQ (reference sequence). V lost 11 bases, J lost 4 bases, and 14 bases lay in between. CDR3 size: 12 residues. The CDR3, as DNA: TGTGCCTGGGAGCCGACGGGCACTGAAGCTTTCTTT. Amino acid sequence: CAWEPTGTEAFF.

In this sample, this clonotype turned up many times. The chain has TRBV11-3 and TRBJ1-1, with TRBD1 identical over 9 bases. With 6 bases clipped from V and 4 bases from J, the junction kept 9 bases outside the gene matches. The CDR3 runs 15 residues. The germline V gene has CDR1 SGHNT and CDR2 YENEEA. The CDR3 DNA is TGTGCCAGCAGTCGTTCGGGGACAGGGACCACTGAAGCTTTCTTT. Its protein is CASSRSGTGTTEAFF.

This clonotype was detected ten times or more. The rearrangement joins TRBV20-1 to TRBJ1-1, with 10 bases that match TRBD1. CDR3 size: 14 residues. Trimming took 4 bases from V and 4 from J; bases not matched to a gene: 6. Germline V CDR1 and CDR2: DFQATT, SNEGSKA (reference sequence). CDR3: CSAILGQGRTEAFF. DNA for the CDR3: TGCAGTGCTATCCTGGGACAGGGGCGCACTGAAGCTTTCTTT.

The gene calls are TRBV2 and TRBJ2-5; 9 bases fit TRBD2. The CDR3 totals 16 residues. Germline V gene lookup returns CDR1 SNHLY and CDR2 FYNNEI. V trimming: 1 base; J trimming: 7 bases; junction bases outside the gene matches: 10. Here the CDR3 reads CASSEELAGAFWTQYF. Here the CDR3 DNA reads TGTGCCAGCAGTGAAGAACTAGCGGGTGCTTTTTGGACCCAGTACTTC.

In this sample, this clonotype turned up many times. This chain joins TRBV2 and TRBJ1-5; D is uncertain. Germline lookup yields CDR1 SNHLY and CDR2 FYNNEI. The CDR3 contains 14 residues. V was pared by 2 bases and J by 5 bases, with 10 bases between. DNA of the CDR3: TGTGCCAGCAGTGAACGACGGAGGGATCAGCCCCAGCATTTT. It yields the protein CASSERRRDQPQHF.

The gene calls are TRBV7-9 and TRBJ2-1; 11 bases agree with TRBD2. With V trimmed by 5 bases and J by 6 bases, 15 bases remained unmatched. The length of the CDR3 is 18 residues. The germline CDR1 and CDR2 sequences are SEHNR and FQNEAQ (reference sequence). This CDR3 is CASSPYLTSGNEGNEQFF. In DNA form, the CDR3 reads TGTGCCAGCAGCCCTTATCTGACTAGCGGGAATGAGGGCAATGAGCAGTTCTTC.

This clonotype was found many times. The chain combines TRBV2 with TRBJ1-5, with D possibly being TRBD1 (6 bases). The ends were cut back, 6 bases at V and 0 bases at J, with 15 bases in the middle. Germline V CDR1 and CDR2: SNHLY, FYNNEI. There are 16 residues in the CDR3. The CDR3 DNA reads as TGTGCCAGCAGCCTCCTGGACAGTGGTAGCAATCAGCCCCAGCATTTT. It yields the protein CASSLLDSGSNQPQHF.

The V and J genes are TRBV19 and TRBJ2-7; 8 bases fit TRBD2. The germline CDR1 and CDR2 sequences are LNHDA and SQIVND (reference sequence). This CDR3 region has 15 residues. With V trimmed by 1 base and J by 3 bases, 5 bases remained unmatched. The CDR3 sequence: CASSIGLAGNYEQYF. In nucleotides, the CDR3 is TGTGCCAGTAGTATAGGGTTAGCGGGAAACTACGAGCAGTACTTC. The whole variable domain, filled in from reference TRBV19 and TRBJ2-7, reads DGGITQSPKYLFRKEGQNVTLSCEQNLNHDAMYWYRQDPGQGLRLIYYSQIVNDFQKGDIAEGYSVSREKKESFPLTVTSAQKNPTAFYLCASSIGLAGNYEQYFGPGTRLTVT.

This clonotype has only a few counts. This chain joins TRBV13 and TRBJ2-2; 7 nucleotides align to TRBD1. CDR1 is PRHDT, CDR2 FYEKMQ, per germline (reference sequence). V lost 0 bases, J lost 8 bases, and 6 bases stayed unmatched. The length of the CDR3 is 15 residues. The CDR3 region is CASSLGTGRGGELFF. The CDR3 coding sequence is TGTGCCAGCAGCTTAGGGACAGGGAGAGGAGGGGAGCTGTTTTTT.

This clonotype came up a few times. V and J are TRBV7-8 and TRBJ1-6; the match to TRBD1 covers 8 bases. The CDR3 contains 14 residues. With 5 bases clipped from V and 7 bases from J, the junction kept 4 bases outside the gene matches. Germline V gene data show CDR1 as SGHVS and CDR2 as FQNEAQ. The CDR3 DNA reads TGTGCCAGCAGCCAGACAGGGGCCAATTCACCCCTCCACTTT. Protein sequence: CASSQTGANSPLHF.

This clonotype was observed at least ten times. The CDR3 region is CASSLEWGYTEAFF. In DNA, the CDR3 is TGTGCCAGCAGCTTGGAGTGGGGATACACTGAAGCTTTCTTT. The gene calls are TRBV5-5 and TRBJ1-1; D remains unclear. With 0 bases removed from V and 3 bases from J, the gap between germline ends came to 9 bases. The CDR3 spans 14 residues. CDR1 SGHKS and CDR2 YYEKEE come from the germline V gene (reference sequence).

The sample holds many counts of this clonotype. The chain combines TRBV3-1 with TRBJ2-7; 9 nucleotides align to TRBD1. This CDR3 is built from 16 residues. V shed 4 bases and J 7 bases; nucleotides not matched to a gene: 14. Germline CDR1 reads LGHDT; CDR2 reads YNNKEL (reference sequence). CDR3 nucleotides: TGTGCCAGCAGCCTCACGCGAACAGGGGGCGTCGAGGAGCAGTACTTC. It codes for CASSLTRTGGVEEQYF.

This clonotype was seen a few times. This sequence joins TRBV12-5 and TRBJ1-1; maybe TRBD1 (5 bases). Deletions cut 3 bases from V and 0 bases from J, with 8 bases between. This CDR3 is built from 14 residues. Germline CDR1 reads LGHNT; CDR2 reads FRNRAP. The CDR3 sequence: CASGFGTVNTEAFF. The CDR3 DNA reads as TGTGCTAGTGGTTTCGGGACGGTGAACACTGAAGCTTTCTTT.

CDR3 coding DNA: TGTGCCAGCAGCCCCGGGGCAGGGTACACCGGGGAGCTGTTTTTT. The encoded protein is CASSPGAGYTGELFF. The chain couples TRBV28 to TRBJ2-2, with D perhaps given as TRBD1 or TRBD2 (5 bases each). There are 15 residues in the CDR3. V lost 6 bases and J 3 bases, leaving 14 bases between the germline ends. Germline V gives CDR1 MDHEN, CDR2 SYDVKM.

This clonotype has at least ten counts. This chain uses TRBV7-2 with TRBJ2-5; 9 bases are shared with TRBD2. This CDR3 is 16 amino acids long. CDR1 and CDR2 (germline): SGHTA, FQGNSA. V shed 3 bases, J shed 4 bases, and the junction held 9 bases outside the gene matches. CDR3: CASSLGAGGRVETQYF. The CDR3 DNA reads as TGTGCCAGCAGCTTGGGAGCGGGAGGAAGAGTAGAGACCCAGTACTTC.

This clonotype appeared a few times. V usage is TRBV9 and J usage is TRBJ2-6; D ambiguous. V shed 0 bases and J shed 0 bases, with 7 bases lying between them. CDR3 size: 16 residues. Germline assignment: CDR1 SGDLS and CDR2 YYNGEE. CDR3 sequence reads: CASSVGRTSGANVLTF. CDR3 nucleotides: TGTGCCAGCAGCGTAGGTCGAACCTCTGGGGCCAACGTCCTGACTTTC.

This clonotype was seen a few times. V gene TRBV6-1 combines with J gene TRBJ1-5; possibly TRBD1 for D (5 bases). V was shortened by 4 bases and J by 0 bases, with 7 bases between the two germline ends. The CDR3 covers 14 residues. Germline lookup yields CDR1 MNHNS and CDR2 SASEGT. The DNA for the CDR3 is TGTGCCAGCAGTGCCGGGACTAGCAATCAGCCCCAGCATTTT. It yields the protein CASSAGTSNQPQHF.